These 22 T cell receptor beta chains originate from one sample sequenced in a study of neoadjuvant anti-PD-1 for oral cavity cancer. Specified time point: after neoadjuvant nivolumab, at surgical resection. Only in-frame clones appear in the TCRdb table, and some are missing; sequencing was by immunoSEQ multiplex PCR. The table records over 11,000 clones, around 70% of them present only once. The material was PBMCs, obtained after nivolumab (anti-PD-1) treatment. The receptors were gathered from a person between 40 and 79 years old with oral cavity squamous cell carcinoma.

The chain's CDR3 is CASSIWSGTYNEQFF. Written as DNA, the CDR3 is TGTGCCAGTAGTATTTGGAGCGGAACCTACAATGAGCAGTTCTTC. The V and J genes are TRBV19 and TRBJ2-1, with D possibly matching TRBD2 (5 bases). V lost 3 bases and J 2 bases, leaving 11 bases between the germline ends. The CDR3 is made up of 15 amino acids. CDR1 LNHDA and CDR2 SQIVND come from the germline V gene (reference sequence).

This clone showed up just a few times. The chain recombines TRBV28 with TRBJ1-2; no clear D gene. The CDR3 consists of 12 residues. The germline gives CDR1 MDHEN, CDR2 SYDVKM. Trimming pared 7 bases from V and 3 bases from J, leaving 9 bases between. The CDR3: CASIGPYYGYTF. CDR3 coding DNA: TGTGCCAGCATAGGCCCTTACTATGGCTACACCTTC.

J is TRBJ1-1 and V is TRBV29-1; no definite D call. The CDR3 sequence is 12 residues long. Trimming took 5 bases from V and 1 from J, leaving 8 bases between them. Germline CDR1 reads SQVTM; CDR2 reads ANQGSEA. CDR3 region: CSVSVSNTEAFF. DNA for the CDR3: TGCAGCGTTTCAGTCTCGAACACTGAAGCTTTCTTT.

The chain recombines TRBV5-1 with TRBJ2-4; 12 bases agree with TRBD2. With V trimmed by 4 bases and J by 4 bases, 3 bases remained unmatched. CDR1 and CDR2 (germline): SGHRS, YFSETQ. The CDR3 spans 15 residues. The CDR3 DNA reads TGCGCCAGCAGCCCGACTAGCGGGGGAAAAAACATTCAGTACTTC. Amino acids: CASSPTSGGKNIQYF.

This rearrangement joins TRBV12-5 to TRBJ2-2; 10 bases fit TRBD2. CDR1 and CDR2 from the germline V gene are LGHNT and FRNRAP. The CDR3 is made up of 15 amino acids. After removal of 7 bases from V and 7 bases from J, the junction contained 9 bases not matched to a gene. CDR3 coding DNA: TGTGCTAGTGCTTTAGGACTAGCGGCGATCGGGGAGCTGTTTTTT. Protein sequence: CASALGLAAIGELFF.

This clone was counted once. The chain employs TRBV6-6 and TRBJ2-5; D may correspond to TRBD1 or TRBD2 (5 bases each). With 4 bases removed from V and 1 base from J, the gap between germline ends came to 13 bases. There are 15 residues in the CDR3. Germline V lookup: CDR1 MNHNY, CDR2 SVGAGI (reference sequence). CDR3 coding DNA: TGTGCCAGCAGTTTCTCCGGGGCTTCCCAAGAGACCCAGTACTTC. As protein: CASSFSGASQETQYF.

Concerning this clone: Distinct nucleotide sequences in the sample also encode this CDR3. The chain links TRBV6-5 to TRBJ1-1; possibly TRBD1 for D (6 bases). The CDR3 sequence is 13 residues long. CDR1 MNHEY and CDR2 SVGAGI come from the germline V gene. The V end lost 6 bases, the J end lost 1 base, and 9 bases lay between the germline ends. The CDR3 nucleotides read TGTGCCAGCAGAGCGACAGGGAACACTGAAGCTTTCTTT. Its translation is CASRATGNTEAFF.

This sequence joins TRBV7-9 and TRBJ2-1; D unresolved. There are 15 residues in the CDR3. Germline CDR1 is SEHNR and CDR2 is FQNEAQ (reference sequence). Between the trimmed V and J ends, which lost 4 bases and 0 bases, there was a span of 10 bases. CDR3 in amino acids: CASSSVVSSYNEQFF. The CDR3 DNA follows: TGTGCCAGCAGCTCGGTCGTTAGCTCCTACAATGAGCAGTTCTTC. Variable domain in full (rest from reference TRBV7-9 and TRBJ2-1): DTGVSQNPRHKITKRGQNVTFRCDPISEHNRLYWYRQTLGQGPEFLTYFQNEAQLEKSRLLSDRFSAERPKGSFSTLEIQRTEQGDSAMYLCASSSVVSSYNEQFFGPGTRLTVL.

This clone was detected only once. The V call is TRBV4-1, the J call TRBJ2-1; 8 bases agree with TRBD1. Trimming at V came to 0 bases and at J to 4 bases, leaving 5 bases not matched to a gene. The CDR3 consists of 16 residues. Germline V CDR1 and CDR2: MGHRA, YSYEKL. CDR3 DNA sequence: TGCGCCAGCAGCCAAGATTCGGGGACAGGTTACAATGAGCAGTTCTTC. It specifies CASSQDSGTGYNEQFF.

This chain joins TRBV5-1 and TRBJ1-1; D gene unclear. The CDR3 is 14 amino acids. Trimming pared 2 bases from V and 4 bases from J, leaving 12 bases between. The germline CDR1 and CDR2 sequences are SGHRS and YFSETQ. Here the CDR3 reads CASSLFGSTTEAFF. The CDR3 DNA sequence: TGCGCCAGCAGCTTATTTGGCTCGACCACTGAAGCTTTCTTT. Drawing the rest from reference TRBV5-1 and TRBJ1-1, the complete variable domain is KAGVTQTPRYLIKTRGQQVTLSCSPISGHRSVSWYQQTPGQGLQFLFEYFSETQRNKGNFPGRFSGRQFSNSRSEMNVSTLELGDSALYLCASSLFGSTTEAFFGQGTRLTVV.

This clone appeared a few times. The chain recombines TRBV11-2 with TRBJ1-5; 9 bases fit TRBD1. The V segment lost 5 bases and the J segment 6 bases; nucleotides outside the gene matches: 5. In germline, CDR1 is SGHAT, CDR2 FQNNGV. The length of the CDR3 is 14 residues. For the CDR3, the DNA is TGTGCCAGCAGCCAGGGACAGGGCGGTCAGCCCCAGCATTTT. Encoded protein: CASSQGQGGQPQHF.

This chain uses TRBV4-1 with TRBJ2-7, with TRBD1 matching 8 bases. Germline V gives CDR1 MGHRA, CDR2 YSYEKL. The CDR3 extends over 11 amino acids. V trimming: 8 bases; J trimming: 5 bases; junction bases outside the gene matches: 2. This CDR3 is CASGQGHEQYF. The CDR3 DNA sequence: TGCGCCAGCGGACAGGGCCACGAGCAGTACTTC.

The chain couples TRBV19 to TRBJ1-1; no firm D call. CDR1 LNHDA and CDR2 SQIVND come from the germline V gene (reference sequence). V lost 5 bases to trimming and J lost 3 bases, with 16 bases between them. The CDR3 extends over 15 amino acids. The CDR3 bases are TGTGCCAGTAGTCCCGGGTTTACCGGGGACACTGAAGCTTTCTTT. Protein: CASSPGFTGDTEAFF.

The gene calls are TRBV10-3 and TRBJ1-1; D not resolved. The CDR3 runs 13 residues. CDR1 ENHRY and CDR2 SYGVKD come from the germline V gene. V was shortened by 1 base and J by 1 base, with 4 bases between the two germline ends. The CDR3 DNA sequence: TGTGCCATCAGTGAGTTAGAGAACACTGAAGCTTTCTTT. This translates into CAISELENTEAFF.

V usage is TRBV5-1 and J usage is TRBJ2-5; 8 bases match TRBD2. V was clipped by 0 bases and J by 2 bases; unmatched bases: 6. The CDR3 consists of 16 residues. Germline values: CDR1 SGHRS, CDR2 YFSETQ. The CDR3 sequence: CASSLGGQRGQETQYF. The CDR3, as DNA: TGCGCCAGCAGCTTGGGGGGCCAGCGGGGGCAAGAGACCCAGTACTTC.

The V gene is TRBV7-9, the J gene TRBJ1-3; D not resolved. Germline lookup yields CDR1 SEHNR and CDR2 FQNEAQ (reference sequence). The CDR3 is made up of 16 amino acids. The V end lost 1 base, the J end lost 3 bases, and 13 bases lay between the germline ends. CDR3 sequence (DNA): TGTGCCAGCAGCTTAGGTTTCCAGGCAGGTGGAAACACCATATATTTT. It specifies CASSLGFQAGGNTIYF. The full variable domain, completed using reference TRBV7-9 and TRBJ1-3, is DTGVSQNPRHKITKRGQNVTFRCDPISEHNRLYWYRQTLGQGPEFLTYFQNEAQLEKSRLLSDRFSAERPKGSFSTLEIQRTEQGDSAMYLCASSLGFQAGGNTIYFGEGSWLTVV.

V and J are TRBV5-1 and TRBJ2-1; either TRBD1 or TRBD2 may fit D (5 bases each). The CDR3 runs 15 residues. V was shortened by 0 bases and J by 8 bases, with 15 bases between the two germline ends. Germline lookup yields CDR1 SGHRS and CDR2 YFSETQ. CDR3 residues: CASSLVGTEAHEQFF. CDR3 nucleotides: TGCGCCAGCAGCTTGGTCGGGACGGAAGCCCATGAGCAGTTCTTC.

This clone was observed a few times. This sequence joins TRBV10-3 and TRBJ2-2, with 10 bases aligning to TRBD1. CDR1 and CDR2 from the germline V gene are ENHRY and SYGVKD. The CDR3 is made up of 16 amino acids. The trim removed 5 bases at V and 3 bases at J, leaving 6 bases unmatched. The CDR3 bases are TGTGCCATCAGTATTACCGGGACAGGGGACACCGGGGAGCTGTTTTTT. As protein: CAISITGTGDTGELFF.

The V and J genes are TRBV7-3 and TRBJ2-1; a weak D match, TRBD2 (6 bases). Germline V gives CDR1 SGHTA, CDR2 FQGTGA. Trimming took off 1 base at V and 9 bases at J, with 7 bases between the two ends. The CDR3 consists of 12 residues. CDR3 loop: CASSLSGTEQFF. The CDR3, as DNA: TGTGCCAGCAGCTTAAGCGGGACTGAGCAGTTCTTC.

This sequence joins TRBV4-1 and TRBJ1-4, with a weak D call TRBD1 (5 bases). The V gene's germline CDR1 is MGHRA and CDR2 YSYEKL. V lost 0 bases, J lost 8 bases, and 13 bases lay in between. The CDR3 has 15 residues. CDR3 protein: CASSQDPGLGEKLFF. The DNA of the CDR3 is TGCGCCAGCAGCCAAGACCCGGGGCTGGGGGAAAAACTGTTTTTT.

This clone was seen a single time. This chain uses TRBV19 with TRBJ2-5; 13 bases align to TRBD2. CDR3 length equals 16 residues. The germline gives CDR1 LNHDA, CDR2 SQIVND (reference sequence). The V segment lost 5 bases and the J segment 4 bases; nucleotides outside the gene matches: 7. The CDR3 sequence is CASSGLAGVWGETQYF. DNA of the CDR3: TGTGCCAGTAGTGGACTAGCGGGAGTTTGGGGAGAGACCCAGTACTTC. Full variable domain (remainder filled in from reference TRBV19 and TRBJ2-5): DGGITQSPKYLFRKEGQNVTLSCEQNLNHDAMYWYRQDPGQGLRLIYYSQIVNDFQKGDIAEGYSVSREKKESFPLTVTSAQKNPTAFYLCASSGLAGVWGETQYFGPGTRLLVL.

This chain links TRBV6-1 with TRBJ1-2; 7 bases map to TRBD1. The CDR3 runs 15 residues. V lost 2 bases, J lost 2 bases, and 5 bases stayed unmatched. The V gene's germline CDR1 is MNHNS and CDR2 SASEGT. DNA of the CDR3: TGTGCCAGCAGTGAATCCGGCAGGGGGAACTATGGCTACACCTTC. Translating gives CASSESGRGNYGYTF.